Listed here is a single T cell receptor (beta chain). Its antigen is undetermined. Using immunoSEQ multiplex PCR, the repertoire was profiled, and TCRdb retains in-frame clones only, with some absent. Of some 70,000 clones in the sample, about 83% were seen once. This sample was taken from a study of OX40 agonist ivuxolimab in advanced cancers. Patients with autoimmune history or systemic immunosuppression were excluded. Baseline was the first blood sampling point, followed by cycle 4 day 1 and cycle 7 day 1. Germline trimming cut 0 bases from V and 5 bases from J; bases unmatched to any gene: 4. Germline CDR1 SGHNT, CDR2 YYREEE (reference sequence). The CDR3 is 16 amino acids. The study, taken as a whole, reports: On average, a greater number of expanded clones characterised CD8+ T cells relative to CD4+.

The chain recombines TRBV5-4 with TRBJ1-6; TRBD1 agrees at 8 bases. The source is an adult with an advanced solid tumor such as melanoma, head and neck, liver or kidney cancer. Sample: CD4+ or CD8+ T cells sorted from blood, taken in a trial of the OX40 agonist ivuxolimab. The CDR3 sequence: CASSLGDRRNNSPLHF. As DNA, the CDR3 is TGTGCCAGCAGCTTGGGGGACAGGAGAAATAATTCACCCCTCCACTTT. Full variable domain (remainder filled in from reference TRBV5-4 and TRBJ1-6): ETGVTQSPTHLIKTRGQQVTLRCSSQSGHNTVSWYQQALGQGPQFIFQYYREEENGRGNFPPRFSGLQFPNYSSELNVNALELDDSALYLCASSLGDRRNNSPLHFGNGTRLTVT.